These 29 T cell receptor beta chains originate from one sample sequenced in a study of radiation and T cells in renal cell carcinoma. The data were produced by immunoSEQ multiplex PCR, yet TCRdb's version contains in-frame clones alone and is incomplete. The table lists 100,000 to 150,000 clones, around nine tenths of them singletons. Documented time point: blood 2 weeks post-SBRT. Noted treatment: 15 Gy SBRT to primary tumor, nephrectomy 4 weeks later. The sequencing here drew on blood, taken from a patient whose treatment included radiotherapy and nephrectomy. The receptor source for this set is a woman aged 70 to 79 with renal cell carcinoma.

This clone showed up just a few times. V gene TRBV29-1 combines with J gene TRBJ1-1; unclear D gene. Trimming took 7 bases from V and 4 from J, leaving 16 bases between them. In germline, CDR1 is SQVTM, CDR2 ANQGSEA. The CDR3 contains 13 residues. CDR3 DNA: TGCAGCGGCGTGGGTGGGTTCGGCACTGAAGCTTTCTTT. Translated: CSGVGGFGTEAFF. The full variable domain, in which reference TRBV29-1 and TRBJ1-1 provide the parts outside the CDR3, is SAVISQKPSRDICQRGTSLTIQCQVDSQVTMMFWYRQQPGQSLTLIATANQGSEATYESGFVIDKFPISRPNLTFSTLTVSNMSPEDSSIYLCSGVGGFGTEAFFGQGTRLTVV.

The CDR3, as DNA: TGTGCCAGCAGCTTAAGGCTAGATGGTGAGCAGTTCTTC. This gives the protein CASSLRLDGEQFF. This sequence joins TRBV11-3 and TRBJ2-1, with D hard to call. Germline CDR1 reads SGHNT; CDR2 reads YENEEA. The CDR3 is 13 residues long. Trimming stripped 2 bases from V and 9 bases from J, with 11 bases between. The full variable domain, rest sourced from reference TRBV11-3 and TRBJ2-1, is EAGVVQSPRYKIIEKKQPVAFWCNPISGHNTLYWYLQNLGQGPELLIRYENEEAVDDSQLPKDRFSAERLKGVDSTLKIQPAELGDSAVYLCASSLRLDGEQFFGPGTRLTVL.

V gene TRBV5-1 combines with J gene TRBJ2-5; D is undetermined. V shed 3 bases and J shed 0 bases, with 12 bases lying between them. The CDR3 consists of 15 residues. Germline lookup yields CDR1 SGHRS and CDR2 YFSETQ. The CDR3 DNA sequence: TGCGCCAGCAGCTCAACGACTCCCTACCAAGAGACCCAGTACTTC. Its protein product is CASSSTTPYQETQYF.

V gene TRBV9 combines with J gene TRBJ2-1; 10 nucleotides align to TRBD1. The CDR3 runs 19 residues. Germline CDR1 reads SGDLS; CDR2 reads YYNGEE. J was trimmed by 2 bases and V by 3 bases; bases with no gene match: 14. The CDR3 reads CASSAGGQGRNRAYNEQFF. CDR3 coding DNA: TGTGCCAGCAGCGCGGGGGGACAGGGGCGTAACCGCGCCTACAATGAGCAGTTCTTC.

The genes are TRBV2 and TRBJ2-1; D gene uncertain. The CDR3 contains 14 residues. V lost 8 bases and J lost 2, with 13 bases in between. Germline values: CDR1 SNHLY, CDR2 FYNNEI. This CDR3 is CASGTVRTYNEQFF. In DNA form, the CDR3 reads TGTGCCAGCGGAACGGTCCGGACCTACAATGAGCAGTTCTTC.

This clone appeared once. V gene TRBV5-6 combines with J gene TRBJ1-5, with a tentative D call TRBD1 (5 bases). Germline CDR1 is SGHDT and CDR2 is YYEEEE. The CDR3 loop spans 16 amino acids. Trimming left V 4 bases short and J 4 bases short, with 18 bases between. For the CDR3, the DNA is TGTGCCAGCAGCAACGCGGTGCAGGGAGGGAATCAGCCCCAGCATTTT. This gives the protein CASSNAVQGGNQPQHF.

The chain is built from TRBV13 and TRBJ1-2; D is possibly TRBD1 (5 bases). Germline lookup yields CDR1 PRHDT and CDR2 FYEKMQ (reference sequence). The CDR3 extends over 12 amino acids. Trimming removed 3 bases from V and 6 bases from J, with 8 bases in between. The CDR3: CASSLTDNGYTF. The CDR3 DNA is TGTGCCAGCAGCTTGACAGACAATGGCTACACCTTC.

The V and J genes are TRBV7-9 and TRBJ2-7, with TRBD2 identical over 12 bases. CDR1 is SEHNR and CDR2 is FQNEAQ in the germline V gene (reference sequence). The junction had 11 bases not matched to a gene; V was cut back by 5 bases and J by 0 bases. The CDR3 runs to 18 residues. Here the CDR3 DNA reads TGTGCCAGCAGCGGACCGGGGACTAGCGGGCTGCGCTCCTACGAGCAGTACTTC. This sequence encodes CASSGPGTSGLRSYEQYF.

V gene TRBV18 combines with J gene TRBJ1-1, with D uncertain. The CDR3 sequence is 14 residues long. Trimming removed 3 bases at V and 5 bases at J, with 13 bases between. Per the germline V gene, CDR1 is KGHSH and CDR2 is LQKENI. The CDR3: CASSPPQSVTEAFF. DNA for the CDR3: TGTGCCAGCTCACCTCCCCAGAGTGTAACTGAAGCTTTCTTT.

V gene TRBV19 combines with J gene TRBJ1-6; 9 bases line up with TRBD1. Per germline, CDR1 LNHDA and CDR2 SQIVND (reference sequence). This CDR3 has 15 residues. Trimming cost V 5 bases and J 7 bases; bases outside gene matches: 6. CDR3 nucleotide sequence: TGTGCCAGTAGTGAAACAGGGGGCGGGAATTCACCCCTCCACTTT. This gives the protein CASSETGGGNSPLHF.

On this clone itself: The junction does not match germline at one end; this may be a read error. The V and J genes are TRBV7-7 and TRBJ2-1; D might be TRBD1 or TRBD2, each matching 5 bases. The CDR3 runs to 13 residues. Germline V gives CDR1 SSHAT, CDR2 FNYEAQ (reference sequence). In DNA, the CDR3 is TGTGCTAGCAGCCCTCCCGGGGCTAATGAGCAGTTCTTC. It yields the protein CASSPPGANEQFF.

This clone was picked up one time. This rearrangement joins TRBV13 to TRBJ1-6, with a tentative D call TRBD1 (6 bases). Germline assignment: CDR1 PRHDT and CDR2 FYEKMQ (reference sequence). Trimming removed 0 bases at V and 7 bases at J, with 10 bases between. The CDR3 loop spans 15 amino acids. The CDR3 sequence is CASSLGTGLNSPLHF. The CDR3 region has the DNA TGTGCCAGCAGCTTAGGTACAGGGCTCAATTCACCCCTCCACTTT.

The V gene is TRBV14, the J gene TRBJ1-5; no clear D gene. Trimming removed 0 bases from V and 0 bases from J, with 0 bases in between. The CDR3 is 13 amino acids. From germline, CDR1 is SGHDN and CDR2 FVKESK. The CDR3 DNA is TGTGCCAGCAGCCAAGATAGCAATCAGCCCCAGCATTTT. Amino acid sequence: CASSQDSNQPQHF.

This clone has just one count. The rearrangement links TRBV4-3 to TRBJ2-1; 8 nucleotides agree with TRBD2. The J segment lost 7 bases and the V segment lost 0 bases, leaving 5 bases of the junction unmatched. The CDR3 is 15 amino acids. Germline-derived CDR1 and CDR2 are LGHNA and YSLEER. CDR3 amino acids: CASSQDIGGANEQFF. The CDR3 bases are TGCGCCAGCAGCCAAGATATCGGGGGGGCGAATGAGCAGTTCTTC.

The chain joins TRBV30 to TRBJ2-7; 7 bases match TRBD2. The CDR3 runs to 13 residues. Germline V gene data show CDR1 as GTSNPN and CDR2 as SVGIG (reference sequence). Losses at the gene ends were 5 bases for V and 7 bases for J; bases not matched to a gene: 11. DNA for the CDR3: TGTGCCTGGTCGGGAGGAGGGTCGTGGGAGCAGTACTTC. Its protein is CAWSGGGSWEQYF.

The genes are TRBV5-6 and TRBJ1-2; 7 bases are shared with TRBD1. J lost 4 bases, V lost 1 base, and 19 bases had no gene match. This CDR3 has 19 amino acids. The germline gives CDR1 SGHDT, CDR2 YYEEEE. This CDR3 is CASSLRSPGQRPSAYGYTF. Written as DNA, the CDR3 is TGTGCCAGCAGCTTGAGAAGTCCGGGACAGCGGCCTTCCGCCTATGGCTACACCTTC.

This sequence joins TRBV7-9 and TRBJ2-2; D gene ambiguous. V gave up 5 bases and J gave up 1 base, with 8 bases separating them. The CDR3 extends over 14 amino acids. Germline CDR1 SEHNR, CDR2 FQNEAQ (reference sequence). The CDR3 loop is CASSAYKNTGELFF. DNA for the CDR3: TGTGCCAGCAGCGCATACAAGAACACCGGGGAGCTGTTTTTT.

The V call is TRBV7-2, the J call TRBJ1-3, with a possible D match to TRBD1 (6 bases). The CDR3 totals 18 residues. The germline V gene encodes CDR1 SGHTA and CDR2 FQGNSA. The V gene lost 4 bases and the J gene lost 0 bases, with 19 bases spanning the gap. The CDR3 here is CASSSGWTASPSGNTIYF. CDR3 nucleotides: TGTGCCAGCAGCTCTGGGTGGACAGCCTCTCCCTCTGGAAACACCATATATTTT.

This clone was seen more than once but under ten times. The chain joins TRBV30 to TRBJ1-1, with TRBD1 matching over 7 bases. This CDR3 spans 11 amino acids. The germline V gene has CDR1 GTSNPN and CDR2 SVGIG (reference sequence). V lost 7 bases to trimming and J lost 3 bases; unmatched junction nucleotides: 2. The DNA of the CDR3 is TGTGCCTCGACAGGGCACACTGAAGCTTTCTTT. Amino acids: CASTGHTEAFF.

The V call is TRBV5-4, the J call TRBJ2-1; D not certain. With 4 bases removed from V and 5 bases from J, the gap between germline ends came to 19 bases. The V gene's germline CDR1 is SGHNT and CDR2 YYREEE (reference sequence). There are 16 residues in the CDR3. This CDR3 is CASSVQAGFGHNEQFF. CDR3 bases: TGTGCCAGCAGCGTGCAAGCCGGGTTTGGGCACAATGAGCAGTTCTTC.

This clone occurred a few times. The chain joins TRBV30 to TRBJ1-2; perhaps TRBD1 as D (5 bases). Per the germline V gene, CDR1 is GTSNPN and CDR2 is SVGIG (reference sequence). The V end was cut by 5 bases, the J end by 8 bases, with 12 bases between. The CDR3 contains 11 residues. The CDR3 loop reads CAWDSRQGYTF. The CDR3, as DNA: TGTGCCTGGGACAGTAGACAAGGCTACACCTTC.

For the CDR3, the DNA is TGTGCCAGCAGCCAAGATCCAGGGGGACAGGGTGGAAGCTATGGCTACACCTTC. Translating it yields CASSQDPGGQGGSYGYTF. The chain has TRBV4-2 and TRBJ1-2, with TRBD1 identical over 9 bases. V dropped 0 bases and J dropped 4; count of bases not matched to a gene: 12. Germline CDR1 and CDR2: LGHNA and YNFKEQ. The CDR3 length is 18 residues.

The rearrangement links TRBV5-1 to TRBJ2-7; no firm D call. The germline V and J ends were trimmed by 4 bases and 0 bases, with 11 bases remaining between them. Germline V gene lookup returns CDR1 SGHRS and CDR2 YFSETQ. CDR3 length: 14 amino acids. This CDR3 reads CASSPDWSSYEQYF. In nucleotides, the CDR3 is TGCGCCAGCAGCCCTGACTGGAGCTCCTACGAGCAGTACTTC.

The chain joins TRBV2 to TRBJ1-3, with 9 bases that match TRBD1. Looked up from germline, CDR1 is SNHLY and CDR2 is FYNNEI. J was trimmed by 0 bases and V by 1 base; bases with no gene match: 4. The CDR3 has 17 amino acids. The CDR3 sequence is CASSEGAGQGSGNTIYF. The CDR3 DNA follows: TGTGCCAGCAGTGAAGGCGCGGGACAGGGCTCTGGAAACACCATATATTTT.

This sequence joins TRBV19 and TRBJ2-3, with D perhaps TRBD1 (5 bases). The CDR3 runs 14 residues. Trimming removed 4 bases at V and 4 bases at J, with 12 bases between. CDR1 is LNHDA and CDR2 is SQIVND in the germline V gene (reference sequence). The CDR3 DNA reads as TGTGCCAGTAGTACGACAAGGGGCCCAGATACGCAGTATTTT. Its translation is CASSTTRGPDTQYF.

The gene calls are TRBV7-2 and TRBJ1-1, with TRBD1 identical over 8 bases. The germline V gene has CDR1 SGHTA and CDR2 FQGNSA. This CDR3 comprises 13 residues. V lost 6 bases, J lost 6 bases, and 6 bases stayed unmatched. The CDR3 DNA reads TGTGCCAGCAGACCCAGACAGGGGTCTGAAGCTTTCTTT. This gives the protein CASRPRQGSEAFF.

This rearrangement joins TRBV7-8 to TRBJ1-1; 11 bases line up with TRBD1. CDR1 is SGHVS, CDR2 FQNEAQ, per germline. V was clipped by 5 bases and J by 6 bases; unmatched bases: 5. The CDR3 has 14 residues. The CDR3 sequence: CASSPGQGGPEAFF. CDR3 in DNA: TGTGCCAGCAGCCCGGGACAGGGGGGCCCTGAAGCTTTCTTT.

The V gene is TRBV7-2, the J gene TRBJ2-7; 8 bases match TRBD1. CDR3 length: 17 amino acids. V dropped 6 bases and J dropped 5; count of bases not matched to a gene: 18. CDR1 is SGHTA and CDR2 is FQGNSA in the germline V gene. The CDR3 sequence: CASSRPPRGTGAHEQYF. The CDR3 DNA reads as TGTGCCAGCAGTCGCCCACCCCGTGGGACAGGAGCCCACGAGCAGTACTTC. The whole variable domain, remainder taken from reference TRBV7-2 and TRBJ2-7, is GAGVSQSPSNKVTEKGKDVELRCDPISGHTALYWYRQSLGQGLEFLIYFQGNSAPDKSGLPSDRFSAERTGGSVSTLTIQRTQQEDSAVYLCASSRPPRGTGAHEQYFGPGTRLTVT.

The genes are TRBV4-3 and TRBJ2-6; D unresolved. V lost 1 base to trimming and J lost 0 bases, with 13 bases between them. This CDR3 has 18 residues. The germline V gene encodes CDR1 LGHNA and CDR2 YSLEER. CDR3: CASSQGRVGISGANVLTF. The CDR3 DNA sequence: TGCGCCAGCAGCCAAGGCCGGGTAGGGATCTCTGGGGCCAACGTCCTGACTTTC.